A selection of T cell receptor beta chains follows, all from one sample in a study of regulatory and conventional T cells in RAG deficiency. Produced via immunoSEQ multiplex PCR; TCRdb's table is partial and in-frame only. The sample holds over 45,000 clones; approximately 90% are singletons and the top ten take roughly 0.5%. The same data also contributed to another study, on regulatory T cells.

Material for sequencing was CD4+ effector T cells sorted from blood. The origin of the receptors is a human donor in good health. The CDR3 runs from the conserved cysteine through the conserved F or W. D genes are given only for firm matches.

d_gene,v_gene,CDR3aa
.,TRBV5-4,CASSRALGVQETQYF
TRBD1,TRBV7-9,CASSPGQGRNYGYTF
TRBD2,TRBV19,CASSLAANTDTQYF
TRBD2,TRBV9,CASSVGGGGYTYEQYF
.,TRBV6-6,CASSSLSKKNEQYF
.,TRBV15,CATSRDRASGWGRDNSPLHF
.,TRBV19,CASSIGVGINYGYTF
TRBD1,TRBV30,CAWSYGTVTNEKLFF
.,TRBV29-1,CSVGDSWGYTF
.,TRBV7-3,CASSFKAAPRHTDTQYF
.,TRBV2,CASSDPANWGTDTQYF
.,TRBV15,CATSSRRGTTGELFF
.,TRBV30,CAWSVAGHGNQPQHF
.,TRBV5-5,CASSLIELYNEQFF
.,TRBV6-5,CASSYSGGTGTDTQYF
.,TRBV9,CASSQTGTNQPQHF
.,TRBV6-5,CASSRTANYGYTF
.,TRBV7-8,CASTENYGYTF
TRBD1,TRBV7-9,CASSRAPGTGAYEQYF
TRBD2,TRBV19,CASSTSGRAGRGELFF
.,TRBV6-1,CASSPQTVSNEKLFF
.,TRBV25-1,CASSDDRVGGKQYF
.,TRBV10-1,CASSAGGTNEQYF
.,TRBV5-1,CASSLKGPGELFF
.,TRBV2,CASSEGGYGYTF
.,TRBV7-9,CASSLDGGTEAFF
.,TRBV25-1,CASGQDSPPYEQYF
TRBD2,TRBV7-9,CASSFLAELTDTQYF
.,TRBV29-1,CSVEQGHNEQFF
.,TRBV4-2,CASSQVGRTEAFF
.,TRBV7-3,CASSLTKSDNEQFF
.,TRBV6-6,CASSYSTMVAGDGYTF